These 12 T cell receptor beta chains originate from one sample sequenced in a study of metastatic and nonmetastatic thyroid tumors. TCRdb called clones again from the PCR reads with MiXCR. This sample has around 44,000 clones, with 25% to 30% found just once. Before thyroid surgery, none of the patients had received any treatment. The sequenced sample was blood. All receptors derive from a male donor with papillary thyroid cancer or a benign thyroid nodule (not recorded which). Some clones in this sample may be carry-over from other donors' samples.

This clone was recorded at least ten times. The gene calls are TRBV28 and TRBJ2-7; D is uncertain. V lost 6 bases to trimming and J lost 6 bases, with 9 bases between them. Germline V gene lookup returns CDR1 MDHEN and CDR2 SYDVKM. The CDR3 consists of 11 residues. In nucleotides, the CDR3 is TGTGCCAGCAGCCTCCGACTCGAGCAGTACTTC. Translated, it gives CASSLRLEQYF.

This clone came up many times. This CDR3 is CASSIGTGTYEQYF. The CDR3, as DNA: TGTGCCAGTAGTATCGGGACAGGGACCTACGAGCAGTACTTC. The V gene is TRBV19, the J gene TRBJ2-7; 9 bases match TRBD1. The CDR3 consists of 14 residues. V trimming: 3 bases; J trimming: 2 bases; junction bases outside the gene matches: 2. Germline V gives CDR1 LNHDA, CDR2 SQIVND (reference sequence).

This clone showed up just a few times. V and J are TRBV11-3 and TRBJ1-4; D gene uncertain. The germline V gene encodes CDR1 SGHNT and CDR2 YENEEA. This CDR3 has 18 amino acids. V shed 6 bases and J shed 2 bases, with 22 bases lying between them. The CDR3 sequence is CASRLPIPQRRTNEKLFF. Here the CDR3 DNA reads TGTGCCAGCAGATTACCTATTCCCCAGCGACGGACTAATGAAAAACTGTTTTTT.

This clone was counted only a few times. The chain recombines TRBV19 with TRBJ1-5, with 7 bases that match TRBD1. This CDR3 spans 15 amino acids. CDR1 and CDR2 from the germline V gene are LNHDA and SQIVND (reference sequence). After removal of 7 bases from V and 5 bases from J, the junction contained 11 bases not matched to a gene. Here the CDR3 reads CASIAEDREYQPQHF. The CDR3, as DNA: TGTGCCAGTATTGCGGAAGACAGGGAGTATCAGCCCCAGCATTTT.

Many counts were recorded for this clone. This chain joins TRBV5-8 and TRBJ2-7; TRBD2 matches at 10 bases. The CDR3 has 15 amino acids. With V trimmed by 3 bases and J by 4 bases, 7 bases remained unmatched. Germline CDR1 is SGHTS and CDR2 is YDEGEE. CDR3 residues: CASSSRLAGVYEQYF. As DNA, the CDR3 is TGTGCCAGCAGCTCTCGTCTAGCGGGAGTGTACGAGCAGTACTTC.

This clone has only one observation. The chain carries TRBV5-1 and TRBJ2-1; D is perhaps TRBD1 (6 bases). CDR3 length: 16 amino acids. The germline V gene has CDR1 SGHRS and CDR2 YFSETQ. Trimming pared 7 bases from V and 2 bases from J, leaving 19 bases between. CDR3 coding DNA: TGCGCCAGCCGAGGCTTCCGGGACACCGCCTACAATGAGCAGTTCTTC. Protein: CASRGFRDTAYNEQFF.

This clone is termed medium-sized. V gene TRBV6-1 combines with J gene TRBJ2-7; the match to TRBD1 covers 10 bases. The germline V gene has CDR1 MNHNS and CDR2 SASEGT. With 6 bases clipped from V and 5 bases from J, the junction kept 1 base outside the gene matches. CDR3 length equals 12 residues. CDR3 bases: TGTGCCAGCAGAGGACAGGGGGACGAGCAGTACTTC. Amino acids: CASRGQGDEQYF.

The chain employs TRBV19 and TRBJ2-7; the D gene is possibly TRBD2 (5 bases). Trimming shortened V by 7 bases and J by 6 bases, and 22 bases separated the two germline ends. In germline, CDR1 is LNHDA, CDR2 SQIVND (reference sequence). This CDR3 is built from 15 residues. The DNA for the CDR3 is TGTGCCAGTAAAATGGGGAGAGGTCCCCTCGGCGAGCAGTACTTC. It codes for CASKMGRGPLGEQYF.

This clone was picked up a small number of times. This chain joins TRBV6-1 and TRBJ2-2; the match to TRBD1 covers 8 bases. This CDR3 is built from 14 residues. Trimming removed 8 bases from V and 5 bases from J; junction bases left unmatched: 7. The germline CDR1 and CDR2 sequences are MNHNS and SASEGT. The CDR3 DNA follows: TGTGCCAGCTCCTACCGGACAGGGACCGGGGAGCTGTTTTTT. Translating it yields CASSYRTGTGELFF.

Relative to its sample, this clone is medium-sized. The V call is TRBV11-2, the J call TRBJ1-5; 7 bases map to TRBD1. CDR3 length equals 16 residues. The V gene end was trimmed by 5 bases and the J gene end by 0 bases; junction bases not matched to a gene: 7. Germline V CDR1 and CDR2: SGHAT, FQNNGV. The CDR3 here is CASSLGQVSSNQPQHF. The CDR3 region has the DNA TGTGCCAGCAGCCTAGGACAGGTCTCTAGCAATCAGCCCCAGCATTTT.

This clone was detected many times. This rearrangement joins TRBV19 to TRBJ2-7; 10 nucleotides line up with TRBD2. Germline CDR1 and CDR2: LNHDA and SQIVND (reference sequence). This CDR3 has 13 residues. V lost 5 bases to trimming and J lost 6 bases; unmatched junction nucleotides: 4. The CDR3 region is CASSGLAGVEQYF. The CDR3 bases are TGTGCCAGTAGTGGTCTAGCGGGAGTCGAGCAGTACTTC.

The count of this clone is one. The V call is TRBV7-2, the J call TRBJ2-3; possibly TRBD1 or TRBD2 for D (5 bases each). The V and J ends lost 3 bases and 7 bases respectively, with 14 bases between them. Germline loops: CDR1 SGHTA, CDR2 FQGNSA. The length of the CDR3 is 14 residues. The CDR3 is CASSFKSGPYTQYF. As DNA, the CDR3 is TGTGCCAGCAGCTTCAAATCGGGACCCTATACGCAGTATTTT.